Listed here are 10 T cell receptor beta chains from one sample, sequenced in a study of T cell responses to AZD1222 COVID-19 vaccine. Only in-frame clones appear in the TCRdb table, and some are missing; sequencing was by immunoSEQ multiplex PCR. The data show about 140,000 clones, approximately 92% seen once. This specimen was peripheral blood, taken on day 0 of AZD1222 vaccination. All receptors come from an adult in good health.

The chain couples TRBV7-2 to TRBJ1-5, with D hard to call. Germline CDR1 is SGHTA and CDR2 is FQGNSA. The CDR3 is 13 amino acids. V lost 0 bases, J lost 6 bases, and 6 bases lay in between. The CDR3 DNA follows: TGTGCCAGCAGCTTAGCTGGGCGTCAGCCCCAGCATTTT. This codes for CASSLAGRQPQHF.

The gene calls are TRBV28 and TRBJ1-1, with D hard to call. The CDR3 extends over 16 amino acids. The germline V gene encodes CDR1 MDHEN and CDR2 SYDVKM. Trimming stripped 5 bases from V and 1 base from J, with 17 bases between. The CDR3 bases are TGTGCCAGCAGTCCAAATCGTTTTTATGGGAACACTGAAGCTTTCTTT. As protein: CASSPNRFYGNTEAFF.

The rearrangement joins TRBV7-3 to TRBJ1-1, with 7 bases matching TRBD1. Trimming took 6 bases from V and 8 from J; bases not matched to a gene: 9. The CDR3 is 13 residues long. Germline CDR1 is SGHTA and CDR2 is FQGTGA. The CDR3: CASRSEPGQEAFF. The CDR3 DNA reads TGTGCCAGCAGATCAGAACCGGGACAGGAAGCTTTCTTT.

This chain uses TRBV10-3 with TRBJ2-7; D gene uncertain. CDR1 is ENHRY and CDR2 is SYGVKD in the germline V gene. Trimming stripped 0 bases from V and 5 bases from J, with 8 bases between. This CDR3 is built from 13 residues. The CDR3 protein is CAISESPPDEQYF. In nucleotides, the CDR3 is TGTGCCATCAGTGAGTCCCCACCGGACGAGCAGTACTTC.

This clone has only one observation. The rearrangement uses TRBV28 and TRBJ2-5; D is possibly TRBD2 (6 bases). CDR1 and CDR2 (germline): MDHEN, SYDVKM. The CDR3 length is 16 residues. Trimming shortened V by 3 bases and J by 2 bases, and 16 bases separated the two germline ends. In DNA, the CDR3 is TGTGCCAGCAGTTTTGGGATAGCGGAGACACAAGAGACCCAGTACTTC. Translating it yields CASSFGIAETQETQYF.

The chain has TRBV24-1 and TRBJ2-3; the D is unclear. The CDR3 is 13 residues long. In germline, CDR1 is KGHDR, CDR2 SFDVKD. V lost 7 bases, J lost 4 bases, and 11 bases lay in between. CDR3 region: CATRGKNSDTQYF. CDR3 bases: TGTGCCACCAGGGGCAAAAACTCAGATACGCAGTATTTT.

The V and J genes are TRBV5-6 and TRBJ1-4, with no clear D. The V gene's germline CDR1 is SGHDT and CDR2 YYEEEE. The V gene lost 1 base and the J gene lost 0 bases, with 7 bases spanning the gap. The CDR3 consists of 15 residues. As DNA, the CDR3 is TGTGCCAGCAGCTTGACGCCGACAACTAATGAAAAACTGTTTTTT. Translation: CASSLTPTTNEKLFF.

The rearrangement links TRBV5-1 to TRBJ1-2; 9 bases fit TRBD1. This CDR3 region has 18 residues. CDR1 and CDR2 (germline): SGHRS, YFSETQ. V shed 2 bases and J 6 bases; nucleotides not matched to a gene: 17. The CDR3, as DNA: TGCGCCAGCAGCTTTTCAACAGGGGGCCCCTCTGGGTCTCATGGCTACACCTTC. Translating gives CASSFSTGGPSGSHGYTF.

This rearrangement joins TRBV30 to TRBJ1-5; unclear D gene. Germline V lookup: CDR1 GTSNPN, CDR2 SVGIG (reference sequence). This CDR3 has 15 amino acids. Trimming took 2 bases from V and 5 from J, leaving 16 bases between them. The CDR3 sequence is CAWSPVRGLHQPQHF. The CDR3 bases are TGTGCCTGGAGTCCGGTCAGAGGGCTTCATCAGCCCCAGCATTTT.

The genes are TRBV5-1 and TRBJ1-2; D might be TRBD1 (5 bases). Per germline, CDR1 SGHRS and CDR2 YFSETQ. V gave up 1 base and J gave up 8 bases, with 9 bases separating them. This CDR3 has 12 amino acids. CDR3 coding DNA: TGCGCCAGCAGCTTGTGGGGGGACGGCTACACCTTC. Its translation is CASSLWGDGYTF.